This T cell receptor (beta chain) came from a study of vaccination effects on CD4 cells after COVID-19. Whole-study results and caveats: Clonal contraction was marked in infection- and vaccine-induced clones late after vaccination. Missing from the study were early post-infection timepoints, and its convalescent patients were few.

Assay: immunoSEQ multiplex PCR; the TCRdb copy retains only in-frame clones and omits some. In the table there are about 26,000 clones, 70% to 80% of which are singletons. CDR3 length equals 16 residues. Per the germline V gene, CDR1 is SGHRS and CDR2 is YFSETQ. Trimming pared 2 bases from V and 6 bases from J, leaving 19 bases between. After expansion with viral peptide pools in the ViraFEST assay, antigen-specific CD4+ T cells were sequenced. Isolating CD4+ T cells followed more than 9 days of culture. Between March and December 2020, the person had a SARS-CoV-2 infection that PCR confirmed. On days 3 and 7, fresh IL-2 medium replaced half the medium. Details on this clone: Its antigen is currently unknown.

The chain carries TRBV5-1 and TRBJ2-3, with D perhaps TRBD2 (5 bases). The specimen was CD4+ T cells from PBMCs cultured with HCoV-NL63 spike peptides, collected before COVID-19 vaccination. The origin of this receptor is a human donor who had a prior SARS-CoV-2 infection. The CDR3 region is CASSFSSGGRWDTQYF. CDR3 DNA: TGCGCCAGCAGCTTTTCGAGCGGAGGCCGGTGGGATACGCAGTATTTT.